Listed below are T cell receptor beta chains from one sample, sequenced in a study of vaccination effects on CD4 cells after COVID-19. TCRdb keeps only in-frame clones here, not all; method: immunoSEQ multiplex PCR. The sample consists of 70,000 to 75,000 clones, 77% of them appearing once. These TCRs are of unknown antigen specificity. The input for sequencing was CD4+ T cells from PBMCs cultured without peptide, taken before COVID-19 vaccination. The receptors stem from a human donor who received a COVID-19 vaccine. The CDR3 runs from the conserved cysteine through the conserved F or W. Each record gives: J gene, clone size, V gene, D gene, CDR3 DNA, CDR3 protein. D genes are given only for firm matches. Clone size is given for some rows only: seen once, a few or many times, or a class if the clone is expanded.

J: TRBJ2-3
size: .
V: TRBV5-1
D: .
DNA: TGCGCCAGCAGCCTAGGACAGTCTCCGTGGACAGATACGCAGTATTTT
CDR3: CASSLGQSPWTDTQYF

J: TRBJ2-1
size: .
V: TRBV7-9
D: TRBD2
DNA: TGTGCCAGCTCTCGGGCTAGCGGGGCGTTATCCTACAATGAGCAGTTCTTC
CDR3: CASSRASGALSYNEQFF

J: TRBJ2-1
size: .
V: TRBV9
D: TRBD2
DNA: TGTGCCAGCAGCCCGCCGGGGGGGAATATCTTCAATGAGCAGTTCTTC
CDR3: CASSPPGGNIFNEQFF

J: TRBJ1-2
size: .
V: TRBV5-1
D: .
DNA: TGCGCCAGCAGCTCGGCTTTGGGGGAAGCTGGCTACACCTTC
CDR3: CASSSALGEAGYTF

J: TRBJ1-5
size: few
V: TRBV4-1
D: .
DNA: TGCGCCAGCAGCCAAGATAAGTTAGGAGGAATGGGGGGCAATCAGCCCCAGCATTTT
CDR3: CASSQDKLGGMGGNQPQHF

J: TRBJ1-4
size: few
V: TRBV4-1
D: .
DNA: TGCGCCAGCAGCCAATTGGGGGGTCGGGAAAAACTGTTTTTT
CDR3: CASSQLGGREKLFF

J: TRBJ1-2
size: .
V: TRBV28
D: TRBD1
DNA: TGTGCCAGCAGTATCCCCGGACAGGGAGCTAACTATGGCTACACCTTC
CDR3: CASSIPGQGANYGYTF

J: TRBJ1-5
size: .
V: TRBV3-1/TRBV3-2
D: .
DNA: TGTGCCAGCAGCCAAGACAGCAATCAGCCCCAGCATTTT
CDR3: CASSQDSNQPQHF

J: TRBJ1-1
size: .
V: TRBV2
D: .
DNA: TGTGCCAGCATGGAGAACACTGAAGCTTTCTTT
CDR3: CASMENTEAFF

J: TRBJ2-3
size: once
V: TRBV24-1
D: .
DNA: TGTGCCACAGCCTCCCCAGGGAGCACAGATACGCAGTATTTT
CDR3: CATASPGSTDTQYF

J: TRBJ1-1
size: .
V: TRBV7-2
D: TRBD1
DNA: TGTGCCAGCACCCTGACAGGGATGAACACTGAAGCTTTCTTT
CDR3: CASTLTGMNTEAFF

J: TRBJ1-2
size: .
V: TRBV20-1
D: TRBD1
DNA: TGCAGTGCTAGTGAAGGACAGGGGATCGGCTACACCTTC
CDR3: CSASEGQGIGYTF

J: TRBJ1-5
size: few
V: TRBV2
D: .
DNA: TGTGCCAGCAGTGGTCTACAGGCTCAGCCCCAGCATTTT
CDR3: CASSGLQAQPQHF

J: TRBJ2-1
size: .
V: TRBV29-1
D: .
DNA: TGCAGCCCGCGACAGGAAAACAATGAGCAGTTCTTC
CDR3: CSPRQENNEQFF

J: TRBJ2-1
size: .
V: TRBV5-1
D: TRBD2
DNA: TGCGCCAGCAGCTTTAGCGGGGGAGGTTACAATGAGCAGTTCTTC
CDR3: CASSFSGGGYNEQFF

J: TRBJ2-2
size: .
V: TRBV3-1/TRBV3-2
D: .
DNA: TGTGCCAGCAGCCAAGATTTGAACCTTAACACCGGGGAGCTGTTTTTT
CDR3: CASSQDLNLNTGELFF

J: TRBJ1-2
size: few
V: TRBV12-3/TRBV12-4
D: .
DNA: TGTGCCAGCAGTATAACGCTATATGGCTACACCTTC
CDR3: CASSITLYGYTF

J: TRBJ1-4
size: .
V: TRBV28
D: .
DNA: TGTGCCAGCAGTTTACGTAACGAAAAACTGTTTTTT
CDR3: CASSLRNEKLFF

J: TRBJ2-5
size: .
V: TRBV15
D: .
DNA: TGTGCCACCATGATGGGACCCCAAGAGACCCAGTACTTC
CDR3: CATMMGPQETQYF

J: TRBJ2-1
size: .
V: TRBV4-3
D: .
DNA: TGCGCCAGCAGCCCTGTGCGCACCGGACAATCACCTGAGCAGTTCTTC
CDR3: CASSPVRTGQSPEQFF

J: TRBJ1-2
size: .
V: TRBV5-6
D: TRBD1
DNA: TGTGCCAGCAGCCTTCTGGACAGGGAGGATGGCTACACCTTC
CDR3: CASSLLDREDGYTF

J: TRBJ1-3
size: .
V: TRBV6-6
D: .
DNA: TGTGCCAGCAGACAGTTCTCTGGAAACACCATATATTTT
CDR3: CASRQFSGNTIYF

J: TRBJ2-2
size: .
V: TRBV19
D: .
DNA: TGTGCCAGTAGTATTAATCGTGACACCGGGGAGCTGTTTTTT
CDR3: CASSINRDTGELFF

J: TRBJ2-1
size: .
V: TRBV11-1
D: .
DNA: TGTGCCAGCAGCAGCCGGGATTTGGCTACCCATGAGCAGTTCTTC
CDR3: CASSSRDLATHEQFF

J: TRBJ1-5
size: few
V: TRBV24-1
D: .
DNA: TGTGCCACCAGTTTCACGGGTAATCAGCCCCAGCATTTT
CDR3: CATSFTGNQPQHF

J: TRBJ1-2
size: .
V: TRBV5-1
D: .
DNA: TGCGCCAGCAGCTTGGACACAGGGAAAAGGCTTGGCTACACCTTC
CDR3: CASSLDTGKRLGYTF

J: TRBJ2-2
size: .
V: TRBV30
D: .
DNA: TGTGCCTGGAGTCCTAAGAGGGACGGCGGGGAGCTGTTTTTT
CDR3: CAWSPKRDGGELFF

J: TRBJ1-3
size: .
V: TRBV18
D: TRBD1
DNA: TGTGCCAGCTCACTCGGACAGGGGGCGGATGGAAACACCATATATTTT
CDR3: CASSLGQGADGNTIYF

J: TRBJ1-2
size: .
V: TRBV6-5
D: .
DNA: TGTGCCAGCAAGGAGAGATGGGAGGGGAGTCGGGGCTACACCTTC
CDR3: CASKERWEGSRGYTF

J: TRBJ2-3
size: .
V: TRBV30
D: .
DNA: TGTGCCTGCTACCTTGGGGCTCAGGATACGCAGTATTTT
CDR3: CACYLGAQDTQYF

J: TRBJ1-6
size: .
V: TRBV30
D: TRBD1
DNA: TGTGCCTGGAGTCGGGACAGGATCTCCAATTCACCCCTCCACTTT
CDR3: CAWSRDRISNSPLHF

J: TRBJ1-2
size: .
V: TRBV18
D: .
DNA: TGTGCCAGCTCACCACCGTTCAGGGGTGAGTATGGCTACACCTTC
CDR3: CASSPPFRGEYGYTF

J: TRBJ1-1
size: few
V: TRBV6-5
D: .
DNA: TGTGCCAGCAGTTCCATTCAGGGCACTGAAGCTTTCTTT
CDR3: CASSSIQGTEAFF

J: TRBJ2-1
size: .
V: TRBV29-1
D: TRBD2
DNA: TGCAGCGCCATTAGCGGGAGCTCCTACAATGAGCAGTTCTTC
CDR3: CSAISGSSYNEQFF

J: TRBJ1-2
size: .
V: TRBV5-6
D: .
DNA: TGTGCCAGCAGCCCTGTGGCCTTGGAATGGGGCTACACCTTC
CDR3: CASSPVALEWGYTF

J: TRBJ1-5
size: .
V: TRBV24-1
D: TRBD1
DNA: TGTGCCACCAGTGACCGGACAGGGCCGGGTCAGCCCCAGCATTTT
CDR3: CATSDRTGPGQPQHF

J: TRBJ1-3
size: few
V: TRBV15
D: .
DNA: TGTGCCACCAGCAGAGATCGGGTCGGGTCATCAGGAAACACCATATATTTT
CDR3: CATSRDRVGSSGNTIYF

J: TRBJ2-5
size: .
V: TRBV4-2
D: .
DNA: TGTGCCAGCAGCCGGAAGAACAAACAAGAGACCCAGTACTTC
CDR3: CASSRKNKQETQYF

J: TRBJ1-5
size: .
V: TRBV18
D: TRBD1
DNA: TGTGCCAGCTCACCGGGACAGTGGAATCAGCCCCAGCATTTT
CDR3: CASSPGQWNQPQHF

J: TRBJ2-2
size: .
V: TRBV10-1
D: TRBD1
DNA: TGCGCCAGCAGTGGGACAGGTGTCGGGGAGCTGTTTTTT
CDR3: CASSGTGVGELFF

J: TRBJ2-2
size: few
V: TRBV9
D: .
DNA: TGTGCCAGCAGCCCTCGGGTGGACACCGGGAACGGGGAGCTGTTTTTT
CDR3: CASSPRVDTGNGELFF

J: TRBJ1-2
size: few
V: TRBV2
D: .
DNA: TGTGCCAGCATGGGGACTGCTAATGGCTACACCTTC
CDR3: CASMGTANGYTF

J: TRBJ1-5
size: few
V: TRBV6-2/TRBV6-3
D: TRBD1
DNA: TGTGCCAGCAGTTACAGACAGGGTAGAGACAATCAGCCCCAGCATTTT
CDR3: CASSYRQGRDNQPQHF

J: TRBJ1-4
size: .
V: TRBV4-1
D: .
DNA: TGCGCCAGCAGCCAAGTTTGGCTTCAAACCCTAAATGAAAAACTGTTTTTT
CDR3: CASSQVWLQTLNEKLFF

J: TRBJ1-1
size: .
V: TRBV11-2
D: TRBD1
DNA: TGTGCCAGCAGCAGAAAGGACAGGGCGGTCACTGAAGCTTTCTTT
CDR3: CASSRKDRAVTEAFF

J: TRBJ1-1
size: few
V: TRBV3-1/TRBV3-2
D: .
DNA: TGTGCCAGCAGCCAGACTACGACCCTAAACACTGAAGCTTTCTTT
CDR3: CASSQTTTLNTEAFF

J: TRBJ2-2
size: .
V: TRBV9
D: .
DNA: TGTGCCAGCAGCAGGGGGGGGCTAGCGGCGAACACCGGGGAGCTGTTTTTT
CDR3: CASSRGGLAANTGELFF

J: TRBJ2-2
size: .
V: TRBV7-2
D: .
DNA: TGTGCCAGCAGCTTAGTTTTCCAGTACACCGGGGAGCTGTTTTTT
CDR3: CASSLVFQYTGELFF

J: TRBJ1-4
size: .
V: TRBV14
D: .
DNA: TGTGCCAGCAGCCAAGGGTACACGAAACTGTTTTTT
CDR3: CASSQGYTKLFF

J: TRBJ1-1
size: .
V: TRBV5-8
D: TRBD1
DNA: TGTGCCAGCAGTCGACAGGGATGGGGCACTGAAGCTTTCTTT
CDR3: CASSRQGWGTEAFF

J: TRBJ2-3
size: .
V: TRBV12-5
D: .
DNA: TGTGCTAGTGGTTTGGTACGTGACGGAAAGGCCCCTCATTGGCAGTATTTT
CDR3: CASGLVRDGKAPHWQYF

J: TRBJ1-2
size: .
V: TRBV6-1
D: .
DNA: TGTGCCAGCAGTGAAGCGGGGGGAAACTATGGCTACACCTTC
CDR3: CASSEAGGNYGYTF

J: TRBJ2-1
size: .
V: TRBV6-5
D: TRBD1
DNA: TGTGCCAGCAATCCTCCGGGACAGGGATACAATGAGCAGTTCTTC
CDR3: CASNPPGQGYNEQFF